These T cell receptor beta chains were read from a single sample in a study of CXCR3-negative and CXCR3-positive naive CD8 T cells. Each CDR3 protein gets one entry in TCRdb, which reprocessed the 5' RACE reads and gives no DNA. The table for this sample gives around 88,000 distinct CDR3 sequences. Source material: naive CXCR3+ CD8+ T cells from blood. These receptors were collected from a human donor in good health. Some clones in this sample may be carry-over from other donors' samples. Each CDR3 is given with its conserved first and last residue.

V,J,CDR3
TRBV7-2,TRBJ2-1,CASSTGQGYTEQFF
TRBV2,TRBJ2-2,CASLARGFPGELFF
TRBV28,TRBJ1-2,CASSFLFDGYTF
TRBV28,TRBJ2-5,CASSLPAGQETQYF
TRBV27,TRBJ2-6,CASSFSSGANVLTF
TRBV7-9,TRBJ2-3,CASSPWADTQYF
TRBV6-5,TRBJ2-2,CASSPAGATGELFF
TRBV19,TRBJ2-7,CASSPRGHEQYF
TRBV12-3/TRBV12-4,TRBJ1-2,CASIPSWGSVYGYTF
TRBV7-6,TRBJ1-5,CASSLDPDGNQPQHF
TRBV7-6,TRBJ2-7,CASSLVLNSYEQYF
TRBV5-1,TRBJ2-7,CASSLGGDIIYEQYF
TRBV28,TRBJ2-1,CASTPSHKENNEQFF
TRBV6-1,TRBJ1-6,CASSERQGALHF